The clone carrying this T cell receptor beta chain has more than one count but fewer than ten. Its antigen is unknown. The data are from a study of T cells in Graves' hyperthyroidism and ophthalmopathy. The study, taken as a whole, reports: Researchers found most expanded thyroid clonotypes above 0.001 in blood as well. Ophthalmopathy was model-predicted a median approximately 6.9 months pre-onset.

This CDR3 contains 12 residues. V lost 3 bases and J 7 bases, leaving 9 bases between the germline ends. Germline values: CDR1 MNHNS, CDR2 SASEGT. PBMCs were obtained from over 8.5 ml fresh peripheral blood. Amplified TCR beta CDR3 regions came from RNA transcripts. During a first-round RT-PCR of the TCR CDR3, the HTBI primer set was used. TCRdb processed the multiplex PCR reads anew with MiXCR; each CDR3 protein has one entry. Among over 450,000 distinct CDR3 sequences listed, roughly 14% were seen once. The sequencing sample was made of blood. The receptor's source is a woman in her late teens or twenties with Graves' hyperthyroidism. The genes are TRBV6-1 and TRBJ1-1; D unclear. The DNA of the CDR3 is TGTGCCAGCAGTGACGAGAGCCATGAAGCTTTCTTT. Translated: CASSDESHEAFF.